The sequence of this TCR beta chain was determined in a study of cytomegalovirus exposure and HLA in healthy donors. Regarding the study as a whole: The authors judged a highly shared variant cluster likely a sequencing artifact. As immune exposure information, only CMV serostatus was available.

A note on this clone: Its antigen remains unknown.

The CDR3 consists of 14 residues. Germline V lookup: CDR1 SGHDT, CDR2 YYEEEE. Trimming at V came to 5 bases and at J to 2 bases, leaving 2 bases not matched to a gene. The primer mix had 60 Vbeta and 13 Jbeta primers. Data came from immunoSEQ multiplex PCR; TCRdb stores just in-frame clones and leaves some out. The top ten clones hold approximately 30% of a sample with roughly 120,000 clones, about three quarters of them seen once. The chain couples TRBV5-6 to TRBJ2-3, with TRBD2 identical over 10 bases. Material for sequencing was PBMCs. This TCR derives from a man in his fifties or sixties in good health and CMV-seropositive. The CDR3 loop reads CASRLAGSTDTQYF. In nucleotides, the CDR3 is TGTGCCAGCAGACTAGCGGGATCCACAGATACGCAGTATTTT.